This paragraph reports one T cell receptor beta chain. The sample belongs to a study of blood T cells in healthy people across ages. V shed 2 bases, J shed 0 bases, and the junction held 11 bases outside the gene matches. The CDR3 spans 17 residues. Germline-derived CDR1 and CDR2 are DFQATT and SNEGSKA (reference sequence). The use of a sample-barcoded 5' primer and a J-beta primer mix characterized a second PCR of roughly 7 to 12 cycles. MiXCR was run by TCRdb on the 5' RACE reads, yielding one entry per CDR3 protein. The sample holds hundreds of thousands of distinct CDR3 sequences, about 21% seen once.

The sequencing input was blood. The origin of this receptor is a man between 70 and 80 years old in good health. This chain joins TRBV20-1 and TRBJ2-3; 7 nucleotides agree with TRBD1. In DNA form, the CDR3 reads TGCAGTGCTAGACCCCGGGACAGCCACCCTAGCACAGATACGCAGTATTTT. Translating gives CSARPRDSHPSTDTQYF.